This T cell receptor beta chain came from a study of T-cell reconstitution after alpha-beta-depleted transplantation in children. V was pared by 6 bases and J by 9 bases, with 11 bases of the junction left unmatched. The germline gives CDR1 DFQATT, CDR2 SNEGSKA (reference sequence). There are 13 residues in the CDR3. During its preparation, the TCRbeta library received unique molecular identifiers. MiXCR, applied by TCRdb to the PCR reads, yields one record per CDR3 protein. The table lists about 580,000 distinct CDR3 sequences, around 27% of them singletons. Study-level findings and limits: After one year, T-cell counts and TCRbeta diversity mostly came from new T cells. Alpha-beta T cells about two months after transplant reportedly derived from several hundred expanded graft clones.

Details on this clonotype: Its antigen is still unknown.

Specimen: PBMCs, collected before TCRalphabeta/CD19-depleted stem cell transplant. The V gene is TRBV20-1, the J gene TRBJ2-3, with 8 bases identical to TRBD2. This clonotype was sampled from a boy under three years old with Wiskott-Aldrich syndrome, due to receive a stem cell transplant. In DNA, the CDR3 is TGCAGTGCGACTAGCGACACGCCGGGGACGCAGTATTTT. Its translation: CSATSDTPGTQYF.